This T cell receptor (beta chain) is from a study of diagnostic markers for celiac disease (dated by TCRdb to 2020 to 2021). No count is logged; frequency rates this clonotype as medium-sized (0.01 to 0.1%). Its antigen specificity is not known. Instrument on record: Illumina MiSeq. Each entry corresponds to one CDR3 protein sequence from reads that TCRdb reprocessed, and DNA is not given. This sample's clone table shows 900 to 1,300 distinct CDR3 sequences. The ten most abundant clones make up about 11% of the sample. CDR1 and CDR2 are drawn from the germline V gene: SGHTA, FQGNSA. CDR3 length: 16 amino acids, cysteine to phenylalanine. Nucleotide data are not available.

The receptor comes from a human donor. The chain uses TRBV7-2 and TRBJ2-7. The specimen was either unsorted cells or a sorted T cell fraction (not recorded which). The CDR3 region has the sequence CASSLRSERISYEQYF.